This entry concerns a single T cell receptor beta chain. What it binds is not known. The same CDR3 is also encoded by other DNA sequences in this sample. The sample originates from a study of T cell responses to AZD1222 COVID-19 vaccine. The CDR3 has 10 amino acids. V lost 1 base and J 7 bases, leaving 1 base between the germline ends. Looked up from germline, CDR1 is DFQATT and CDR2 is SNEGSKA (reference sequence). Regarding the study as a whole: White British donors predominated, females outnumbered males, and clonal diversity was possibly underestimated.

Profiling relied on immunoSEQ multiplex PCR, and the TCRdb table lists in-frame clones only, not all of them. The sample includes just over 65,000 clones, about 90% of them seen just once. Sequencing used peripheral blood, obtained on day 0 of AZD1222 vaccination. The genes are TRBV20-1 and TRBJ1-4; D is ambiguous. The receptor was derived from an adult in good health. The DNA for the CDR3 is TGCAGTGCTAGAGGTGAAAAACTGTTTTTT. Its translation: CSARGEKLFF.